The clone carrying this TCR beta chain has a count of ten or more. Its cognate antigen is unknown. These data come from a study of T cells in Graves' hyperthyroidism and ophthalmopathy. In the study overall: At initial diagnosis, before any treatment had begun, peripheral blood was obtained. General study results and limits: In the analysis, a 13 V-J model separated ophthalmopathy from stable hyperthyroidism. It was a median 6.5 months before onset that the model predicted ophthalmopathy.

Trimming took 0 bases from V and 9 from J, leaving 18 bases between them. The length of the CDR3 is 15 residues. Germline V CDR1 and CDR2: GTSNPN, SVGIG (reference sequence). Amplified TCR beta CDR3 regions came from RNA transcripts. The TCR CDR3 first-round RT-PCR relied on the HTBI primer set. One entry per CDR3 protein results from TCRdb running MiXCR on the multiplex PCR reads. The sample includes about 400,000 distinct CDR3 sequences, about 15% of them seen just once. The source is a woman aged 25 to 39 with Graves' hyperthyroidism. The source material was blood. The chain links TRBV30 to TRBJ2-1; D tentatively fits TRBD1 or TRBD2 (5 bases each). DNA for the CDR3: TGTGCCTGGAGTGTCCTTATCTTAGGGGCGGGTGAGCAGTTCTTC. As protein: CAWSVLILGAGEQFF.